This passage covers 30 T cell receptor beta chains from one sample sequenced in a study of cytomegalovirus exposure and HLA in healthy donors. Profiling relied on immunoSEQ multiplex PCR, and the TCRdb table lists in-frame clones only, not all of them. The data show some 130,000 clones, 86% seen once. The sample consisted of PBMCs. The receptors originated from a man between 18 and 35 years old in good health and CMV-seronegative.

The rearrangement uses TRBV12-5 and TRBJ2-7, with D tentatively TRBD1 (5 bases). CDR3 length: 16 amino acids. V was clipped by 0 bases and J by 6 bases, with 18 bases between them. Germline values: CDR1 LGHNT, CDR2 FRNRAP. CDR3 in amino acids: CASGLVPTAIIGEQYF. The CDR3 region has the DNA TGTGCTAGTGGTTTGGTACCGACAGCTATTATAGGCGAGCAGTACTTC. The full variable domain, its missing parts supplied by reference TRBV12-5 and TRBJ2-7, is DARVTQTPRHKVTEMGQEVTMRCQPILGHNTVFWYRQTMMQGLELLAYFRNRAPLDDSGMPKDRFSAEMPDATLATLKIQPSEPRDSAVYFCASGLVPTAIIGEQYFGPGTRLTVT.

The chain has TRBV7-8 and TRBJ2-1, with TRBD2 identical over 10 bases. Germline V gene sequence: CDR1 SGHVS, CDR2 FQNEAQ. The V and J ends lost 6 bases and 5 bases, in that order; junction bases with no gene match: 7. The CDR3 has 15 residues. DNA for the CDR3: TGTGCCAGCAGACCGAGCGGGGGGGCCAACAATGAGCAGTTCTTC. Protein sequence: CASRPSGGANNEQFF.

The V and J genes are TRBV6-6 and TRBJ1-5; 10 bases are a match to TRBD1. The CDR3 spans 14 residues. The germline gives CDR1 MNHNY, CDR2 SVGAGI (reference sequence). Germline trimming cut 6 bases from V and 6 bases from J; bases unmatched to any gene: 5. The CDR3 DNA reads TGTGCCAGCAGATGGGGACAGGGGATTCAGCCCCAGCATTTT. Translation gives CASRWGQGIQPQHF.

The chain is built from TRBV29-1 and TRBJ2-3; no clear D gene. The CDR3 covers 11 residues. Trimming removed 4 bases from V and 4 bases from J, with 6 bases in between. CDR1 and CDR2 (germline): SQVTM, ANQGSEA. The CDR3 reads CSVAGADTQYF. The CDR3, as DNA: TGCAGCGTTGCGGGTGCAGATACGCAGTATTTT.

This clone was picked up a small number of times. This sequence joins TRBV5-1 and TRBJ1-6, with 9 bases lining up with TRBD1. The length of the CDR3 is 19 residues. Germline V lookup: CDR1 SGHRS, CDR2 YFSETQ. With V trimmed by 0 bases and J by 0 bases, 7 bases remained unmatched. CDR3: CASSLGGTGPSSYNSPLHF. CDR3 bases: TGCGCCAGCAGCTTGGGTGGGACAGGGCCGAGCTCCTATAATTCACCCCTCCACTTT.

The V call is TRBV19, the J call TRBJ2-5, with 7 bases matching TRBD1. This CDR3 is 13 amino acids long. The trim removed 5 bases at V and 7 bases at J, leaving 7 bases unmatched. Germline V CDR1 and CDR2: LNHDA, SQIVND (reference sequence). CDR3 in amino acids: CASSRDSRGTQYF. CDR3 nucleotide sequence: TGTGCCAGTAGTCGGGACAGTCGGGGGACCCAGTACTTC.

The V gene is TRBV21-1, the J gene TRBJ1-2; the table's D call, TRBD1, has no DNA check behind it. TRBV21-1 is termed a pseudogene. The CDR3 is made up of 18 amino acids. In DNA form, the CDR3 reads TGTGCCAGCGGGATTCTTCCCGGGACAGGGAATGGAAGCTATGGCTACACCTTC. It yields the protein CASGILPGTGNGSYGYTF.

The chain employs TRBV11-2 and TRBJ2-2; D remains ambiguous. This CDR3 has 15 residues. The germline CDR1 and CDR2 sequences are SGHAT and FQNNGV. V was clipped by 1 base and J by 5 bases, with 11 bases between them. The CDR3 reads CASSLGSLWTGELFF. Here the CDR3 DNA reads TGTGCCAGCAGCTTAGGCAGTCTCTGGACCGGGGAGCTGTTTTTT.

The chain joins TRBV6-6 to TRBJ1-1; no reliable D call. Germline V CDR1 and CDR2: MNHNY, SVGAGI (reference sequence). The CDR3 extends over 16 amino acids. The germline V and J ends were trimmed by 2 bases and 0 bases, with 13 bases remaining between them. The CDR3 DNA reads as TGTGCCAGCAGTTACCCCGACCCAACTATGAACACTGAAGCTTTCTTT. Its translation is CASSYPDPTMNTEAFF.

The chain couples TRBV5-1 to TRBJ2-3; 10 nucleotides match TRBD2. This CDR3 region has 17 residues. V lost 0 bases to trimming and J lost 3 bases; unmatched junction nucleotides: 7. CDR1 and CDR2 (germline): SGHRS, YFSETQ. This chain's CDR3 is CASSLVLAGPSTDTQYF. DNA of the CDR3: TGCGCCAGCAGCTTGGTACTAGCGGGACCAAGTACAGATACGCAGTATTTT.

This chain uses TRBV7-2 with TRBJ2-5; TRBD1 matches 8 bases. The germline gives CDR1 SGHTA, CDR2 FQGNSA. V lost 5 bases to trimming and J lost 6 bases; unmatched junction nucleotides: 5. The CDR3 length is 13 residues. CDR3 protein: CASSPDRGKTQYF. CDR3 nucleotide sequence: TGTGCCAGCAGCCCCGACAGGGGAAAGACCCAGTACTTC.

This chain joins TRBV6-6 and TRBJ2-5; 9 nucleotides align to TRBD1. Germline trimming cut 4 bases from V and 5 bases from J; bases unmatched to any gene: 8. The CDR3 is 15 residues long. The V gene's germline CDR1 is MNHNY and CDR2 SVGAGI (reference sequence). Here the CDR3 reads CASSSGQGFWETQYF. CDR3 nucleotides: TGTGCCAGCAGTTCGGGACAGGGTTTTTGGGAGACCCAGTACTTC.

This clone was seen a handful of times. At the DNA level, this CDR3 is encoded by other sequences in the same sample as well. This chain links TRBV30 with TRBJ2-7; D might be TRBD1 (5 bases). The CDR3 covers 11 residues. V lost 3 bases, J lost 4 bases, and 7 bases lay in between. Looked up from germline, CDR1 is GTSNPN and CDR2 is SVGIG (reference sequence). As DNA, the CDR3 is TGTGCCTGGAGCCCAGGGTACGAGCAGTACTTC. It encodes CAWSPGYEQYF.

The chain couples TRBV5-1 to TRBJ2-3, with 8 bases lining up with TRBD1. In germline, CDR1 is SGHRS, CDR2 YFSETQ. J gave up 4 bases and V 5 bases, and 9 bases lay outside the gene matches. The CDR3 loop spans 15 amino acids. Here the CDR3 DNA reads TGCGCCAGCAGTTTCGGACAGGGTGGATCAGATACGCAGTATTTT. Translating gives CASSFGQGGSDTQYF. Based on the CDR3 plus reference TRBV5-1 and TRBJ2-3, the full variable domain is KAGVTQTPRYLIKTRGQQVTLSCSPISGHRSVSWYQQTPGQGLQFLFEYFSETQRNKGNFPGRFSGRQFSNSRSEMNVSTLELGDSALYLCASSFGQGGSDTQYFGPGTRLTVL.

V gene TRBV19 combines with J gene TRBJ1-5, with a tentative D call TRBD1 (5 bases). CDR1 and CDR2 (germline): LNHDA, SQIVND (reference sequence). Trimming removed 9 bases from V and 7 bases from J, with 16 bases in between. The CDR3 sequence is 13 residues long. The CDR3 DNA reads TGTGCCAGCGCCACGAGGGGAGGACAGCCCCAGCATTTT. Its translation is CASATRGGQPQHF.

This chain links TRBV18 with TRBJ1-1; 7 bases fit TRBD1. Germline-derived CDR1 and CDR2 are KGHSH and LQKENI. Trimming at V came to 2 bases and at J to 0 bases, leaving 9 bases not matched to a gene. This CDR3 has 17 amino acids. The CDR3: CASSPAGGLDMNTEAFF. CDR3 in DNA: TGTGCCAGCTCACCAGCAGGGGGGTTGGACATGAACACTGAAGCTTTCTTT.

This chain connects TRBV7-2 to TRBJ2-3, with D perhaps matching TRBD2 (6 bases). Trimming cost V 8 bases and J 0 bases, with 15 bases left between them. Germline-derived CDR1 and CDR2 are SGHTA and FQGNSA. CDR3 length: 15 residues. Written as DNA, the CDR3 is TGTGCCAGCGCCGACCTAGCGTTAAGCACAGATACGCAGTATTTT. It is translated as CASADLALSTDTQYF.

The rearrangement links TRBV27 to TRBJ1-1; no clear D gene. The V end lost 2 bases, the J end lost 0 bases, and 13 bases lay between the germline ends. Germline-derived CDR1 and CDR2 are MNHEY and SMNVEV (reference sequence). The CDR3 consists of 16 residues. This CDR3 is CASSLSPRQLNTEAFF. CDR3 in DNA: TGTGCCAGCAGTTTAAGCCCGAGGCAGTTGAACACTGAAGCTTTCTTT.

The V gene is TRBV19, the J gene TRBJ2-5, with a possible D match to TRBD2 (5 bases). V lost 5 bases and J 4 bases, leaving 11 bases between the germline ends. The CDR3 is made up of 13 amino acids. Germline-derived CDR1 and CDR2 are LNHDA and SQIVND (reference sequence). This CDR3 reads CASSHGRGETQYF. The CDR3 DNA follows: TGTGCCAGTAGTCACGGACGGGGAGAGACCCAGTACTTC.

The CDR3 here is CASSKGTPGTQYF. DNA of the CDR3: TGTGCCAGCAGTAAAGGGACACCCGGGACGCAGTATTTT. The J gene is TRBJ2-3, the V gene TRBV27; possibly TRBD1 for D (6 bases). Trimming removed 5 bases at V and 9 bases at J, with 15 bases between. The CDR3 length is 13 residues. From germline, CDR1 is MNHEY and CDR2 SMNVEV (reference sequence).

The chain combines TRBV5-4 with TRBJ1-1; perhaps TRBD1 as D (6 bases). The CDR3 runs to 17 residues. V was cut by 2 bases and J by 1 base, with 18 bases left in between. Germline V CDR1 and CDR2: SGHNT, YYREEE (reference sequence). CDR3 loop: CASSLPTGFPENTEAFF. The CDR3 nucleotides read TGTGCCAGCAGCTTACCTACAGGGTTCCCAGAGAACACTGAAGCTTTCTTT.

The rearrangement uses TRBV6-1 and TRBJ2-1; 12 bases line up with TRBD2. The germline gives CDR1 MNHNS, CDR2 SASEGT. Trimming at V came to 4 bases and at J to 8 bases, leaving 9 bases not matched to a gene. This CDR3 contains 16 residues. CDR3 in amino acids: CASSGGTSGWGHEQFF. CDR3 in DNA: TGTGCCAGCAGTGGGGGGACTAGCGGGTGGGGCCATGAGCAGTTCTTC.

This chain joins TRBV5-1 and TRBJ2-1; tentatively, D is TRBD2 (6 bases). CDR3 length: 15 amino acids. Germline CDR1 is SGHRS and CDR2 is YFSETQ. V lost 4 bases and J lost 0, with 11 bases in between. The CDR3 region has the DNA TGCGCCAGCAGCGACGGACTAAGCTCCTACAATGAGCAGTTCTTC. Its protein product is CASSDGLSSYNEQFF.

J is TRBJ2-7 and V is TRBV5-4; perhaps TRBD2 as D (6 bases). Germline V gene data show CDR1 as SGHNT and CDR2 as YYREEE (reference sequence). Trimming took off 2 bases at V and 4 bases at J, with 10 bases between the two ends. The CDR3 spans 13 residues. This chain's CDR3 is CASSFAGKYEQYF. CDR3 coding DNA: TGTGCCAGCAGCTTTGCGGGGAAGTACGAGCAGTACTTC.

The V and J genes are TRBV5-4 and TRBJ2-3; 7 bases line up with TRBD1. Unmatched junction bases numbered 5, after V lost 4 bases and J lost 3 bases. This CDR3 comprises 14 residues. Germline V lookup: CDR1 SGHNT, CDR2 YYREEE (reference sequence). The CDR3 sequence is CASSINRGTDTQYF. The CDR3 DNA is TGTGCCAGCAGCATTAACAGGGGTACAGATACGCAGTATTTT. The full variable domain, rest sourced from reference TRBV5-4 and TRBJ2-3, is ETGVTQSPTHLIKTRGQQVTLRCSSQSGHNTVSWYQQALGQGPQFIFQYYREEENGRGNFPPRFSGLQFPNYSSELNVNALELDDSALYLCASSINRGTDTQYFGPGTRLTVL.

V gene TRBV25-1 combines with J gene TRBJ1-4, with D hard to call. This CDR3 comprises 16 residues. Germline V lookup: CDR1 MGHDK, CDR2 SYGVNS. V was trimmed by 3 bases and J by 0 bases, leaving 11 bases between them. The CDR3 loop reads CASSEPDGATNEKLFF. CDR3 sequence (DNA): TGTGCCAGCAGTGAGCCAGACGGGGCAACTAATGAAAAACTGTTTTTT.

The chain joins TRBV11-2 to TRBJ1-6; 7 nucleotides match TRBD1. The CDR3 runs 17 residues. Germline trimming cut 3 bases from V and 2 bases from J; bases unmatched to any gene: 7. Per germline, CDR1 SGHAT and CDR2 FQNNGV. CDR3 loop: CASSLSPGTAYNSPLHF. CDR3 in DNA: TGTGCCAGCAGCTTGTCGCCCGGGACAGCCTATAATTCACCCCTCCACTTT.

This rearrangement joins TRBV13 to TRBJ1-5; D unresolved. Germline V gives CDR1 PRHDT, CDR2 FYEKMQ (reference sequence). This CDR3 region has 12 residues. Trimming cost V 4 bases and J 3 bases, with 4 bases left between them. For the CDR3, the DNA is TGTGCCAGCAGCTCAAACAATCAGCCCCAGCATTTT. Its protein is CASSSNNQPQHF.

The chain carries TRBV2 and TRBJ1-6, with D perhaps matching TRBD1 (5 bases). The CDR3 is made up of 14 amino acids. CDR1 and CDR2 (germline): SNHLY, FYNNEI. V lost 8 bases and J lost 3, with 11 bases in between. The CDR3 DNA follows: TGTGCCAGCCTTACTCAGGGCTATAATTCACCCCTCCACTTT. This translates into CASLTQGYNSPLHF.

DNA of the CDR3: TGTGCCAGCAGTACCAGGACAGGGGAAGAGTACGGCTACACCTTC. This translates into CASSTRTGEEYGYTF. V and J are TRBV7-9 and TRBJ1-2; TRBD1 matches 9 bases. This CDR3 contains 15 residues. CDR1 and CDR2 (germline): SEHNR, FQNEAQ (reference sequence). V shed 6 bases, J shed 8 bases, and the junction held 13 bases outside the gene matches.